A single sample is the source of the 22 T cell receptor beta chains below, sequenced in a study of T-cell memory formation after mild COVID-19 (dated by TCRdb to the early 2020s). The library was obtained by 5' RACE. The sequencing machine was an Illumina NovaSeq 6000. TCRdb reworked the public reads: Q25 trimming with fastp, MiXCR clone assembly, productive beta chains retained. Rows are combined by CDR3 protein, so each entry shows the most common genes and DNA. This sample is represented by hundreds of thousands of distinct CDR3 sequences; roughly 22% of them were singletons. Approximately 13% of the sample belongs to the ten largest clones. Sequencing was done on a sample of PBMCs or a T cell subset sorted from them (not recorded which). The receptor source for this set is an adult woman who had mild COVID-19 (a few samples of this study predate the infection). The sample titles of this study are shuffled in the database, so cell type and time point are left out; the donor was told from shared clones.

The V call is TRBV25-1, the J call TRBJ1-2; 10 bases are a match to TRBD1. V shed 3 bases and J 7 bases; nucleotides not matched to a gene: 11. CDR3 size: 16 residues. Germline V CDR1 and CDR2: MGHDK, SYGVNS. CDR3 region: CASSDPRQGASGGYTF. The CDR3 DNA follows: TGTGCCAGCAGTGATCCCCGACAGGGGGCCTCGGGTGGCTACACCTTC.

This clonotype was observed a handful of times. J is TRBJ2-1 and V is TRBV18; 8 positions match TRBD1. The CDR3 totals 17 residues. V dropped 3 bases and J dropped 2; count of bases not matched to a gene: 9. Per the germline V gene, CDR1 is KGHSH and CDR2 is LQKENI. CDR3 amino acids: CASSPDRVRVAYNEQFF. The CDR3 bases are TGTGCCAGCTCACCGGACAGGGTTCGGGTGGCCTACAATGAGCAGTTCTTC.

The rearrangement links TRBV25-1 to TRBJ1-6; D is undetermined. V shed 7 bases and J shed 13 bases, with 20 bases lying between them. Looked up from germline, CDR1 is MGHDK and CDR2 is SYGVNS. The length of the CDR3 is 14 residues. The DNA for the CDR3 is TGTGCCAGCACGGAGGCCGGACGGATTTCGCCCCTCCACTTT. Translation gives CASTEAGRISPLHF. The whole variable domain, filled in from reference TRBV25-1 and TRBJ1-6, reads EADIYQTPRYLVIGTGKKITLECSQTMGHDKMYWYQQDPGMELHLIHYSYGVNSTEKGDLSSESTVSRIRTEHFPLTLESARPSHTSQYLCASTEAGRISPLHFGNGTRLTVT.

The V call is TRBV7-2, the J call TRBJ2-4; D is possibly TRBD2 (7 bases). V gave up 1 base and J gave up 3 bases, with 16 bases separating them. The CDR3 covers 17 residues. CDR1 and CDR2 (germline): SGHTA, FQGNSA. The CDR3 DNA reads TGTGCCAGCAGCTTAGTGTCGGGGGGCGCGAACAAAAACATTCAGTACTTC. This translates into CASSLVSGGANKNIQYF. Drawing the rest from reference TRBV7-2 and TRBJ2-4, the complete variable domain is GAGVSQSPSNKVTEKGKDVELRCDPISGHTALYWYRQSLGQGLEFLIYFQGNSAPDKSGLPSDRFSAERTGGSVSTLTIQRTQQEDSAVYLCASSLVSGGANKNIQYFGAGTRLSVL.

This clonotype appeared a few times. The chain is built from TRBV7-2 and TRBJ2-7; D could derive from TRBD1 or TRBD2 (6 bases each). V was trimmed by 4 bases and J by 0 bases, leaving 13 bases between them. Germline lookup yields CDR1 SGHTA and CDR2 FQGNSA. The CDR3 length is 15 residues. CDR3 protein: CASSSRRGSSYEQYF. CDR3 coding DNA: TGTGCCAGCAGCTCACGGAGGGGGAGCTCCTACGAGCAGTACTTC.

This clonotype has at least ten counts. The CDR3 coding sequence is TGTGCCAGCAGCTCCGCCGGGGGCACTGAAGCTTTCTTT. This codes for CASSSAGGTEAFF. V is TRBV7-6 and J is TRBJ1-1; weak D call: TRBD1 (5 bases). Per germline, CDR1 SGHVS and CDR2 FNYEAQ. Deletions cut 4 bases from V and 4 bases from J, with 10 bases between. This CDR3 region has 13 residues.

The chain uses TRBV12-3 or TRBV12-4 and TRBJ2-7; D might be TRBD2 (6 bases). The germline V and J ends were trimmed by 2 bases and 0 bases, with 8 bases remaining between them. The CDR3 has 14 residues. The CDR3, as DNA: TGTGCCAGCAGTTTAATGGGGGGCTCCTACGAGCAGTACTTC. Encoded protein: CASSLMGGSYEQYF.

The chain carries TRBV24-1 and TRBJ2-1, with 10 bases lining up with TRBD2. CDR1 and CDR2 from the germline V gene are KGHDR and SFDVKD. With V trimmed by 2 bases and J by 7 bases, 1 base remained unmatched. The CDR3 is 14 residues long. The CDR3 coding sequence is TGTGCCACCAGTGATTATAGCGGGGGGAATGAGCAGTTCTTC. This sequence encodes CATSDYSGGNEQFF.

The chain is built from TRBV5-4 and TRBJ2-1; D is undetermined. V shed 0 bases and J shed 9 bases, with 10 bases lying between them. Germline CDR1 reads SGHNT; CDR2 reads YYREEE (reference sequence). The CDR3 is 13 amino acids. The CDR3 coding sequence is TGTGCCAGCAGCTTGGCCATGAGGAGTGAGCAGTTCTTC. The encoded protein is CASSLAMRSEQFF.

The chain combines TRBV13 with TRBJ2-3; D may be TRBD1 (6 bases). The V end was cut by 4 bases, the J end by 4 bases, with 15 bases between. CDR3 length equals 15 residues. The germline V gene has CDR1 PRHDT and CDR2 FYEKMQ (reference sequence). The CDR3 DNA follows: TGTGCCAGCAGCTACAGGGTAGCGCAATCAGATACGCAGTATTTT. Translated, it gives CASSYRVAQSDTQYF. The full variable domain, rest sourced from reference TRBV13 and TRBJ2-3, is AAGVIQSPRHLIKEKRETATLKCYPIPRHDTVYWYQQGPGQDPQFLISFYEKMQSDKGSIPDRFSAQQFSDYHSELNMSSLELGDSALYFCASSYRVAQSDTQYFGPGTRLTVL.

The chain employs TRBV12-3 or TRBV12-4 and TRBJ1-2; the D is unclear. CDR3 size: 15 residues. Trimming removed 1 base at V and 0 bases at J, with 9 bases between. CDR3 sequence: CASSLVGGANYGYTF. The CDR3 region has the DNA TGTGCCAGCAGTTTAGTGGGCGGAGCTAACTATGGCTACACCTTC.

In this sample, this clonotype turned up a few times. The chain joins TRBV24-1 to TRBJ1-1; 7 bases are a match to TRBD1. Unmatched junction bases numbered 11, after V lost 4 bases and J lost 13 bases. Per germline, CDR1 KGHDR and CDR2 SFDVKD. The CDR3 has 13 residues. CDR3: CATSEGDSPWCFF. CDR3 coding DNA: TGTGCCACCAGTGAAGGGGACAGTCCGTGGTGTTTCTTT.

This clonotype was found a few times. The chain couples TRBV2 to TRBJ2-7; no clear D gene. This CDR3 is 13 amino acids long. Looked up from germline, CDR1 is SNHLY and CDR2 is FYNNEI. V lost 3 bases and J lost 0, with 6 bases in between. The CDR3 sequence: CASSDYPSYEQYF. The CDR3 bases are TGTGCCAGCAGTGACTACCCCTCCTACGAGCAGTACTTC.

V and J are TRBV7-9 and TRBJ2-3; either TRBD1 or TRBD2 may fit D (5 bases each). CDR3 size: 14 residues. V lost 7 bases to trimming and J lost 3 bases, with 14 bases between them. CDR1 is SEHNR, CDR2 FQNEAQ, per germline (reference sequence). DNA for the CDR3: TGTGCCAGCACCACCGGGACGGAGACAGATACGCAGTATTTT. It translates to CASTTGTETDTQYF.

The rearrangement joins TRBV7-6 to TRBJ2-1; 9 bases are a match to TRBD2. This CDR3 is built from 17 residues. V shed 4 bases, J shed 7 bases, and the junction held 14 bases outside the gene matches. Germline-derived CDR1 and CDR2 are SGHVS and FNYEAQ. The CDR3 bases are TGTGCCAGCAGCTCCACGGGACTAGCCTCACCTAATAATGAGCAGTTCTTC. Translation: CASSSTGLASPNNEQFF.

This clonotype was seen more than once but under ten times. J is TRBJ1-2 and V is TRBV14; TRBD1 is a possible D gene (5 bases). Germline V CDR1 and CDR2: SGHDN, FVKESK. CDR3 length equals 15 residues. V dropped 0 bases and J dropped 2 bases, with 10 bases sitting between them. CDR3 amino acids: CASSQDAGLNYGYTF. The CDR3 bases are TGTGCCAGCAGCCAAGATGCAGGGTTGAACTATGGCTACACCTTC.

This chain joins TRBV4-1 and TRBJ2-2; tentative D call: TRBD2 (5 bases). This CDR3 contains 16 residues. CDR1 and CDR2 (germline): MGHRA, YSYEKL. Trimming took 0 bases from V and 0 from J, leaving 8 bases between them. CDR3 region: CASSQEASTNTGELFF. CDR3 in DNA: TGCGCCAGCAGCCAAGAGGCTAGCACGAACACCGGGGAGCTGTTTTTT.

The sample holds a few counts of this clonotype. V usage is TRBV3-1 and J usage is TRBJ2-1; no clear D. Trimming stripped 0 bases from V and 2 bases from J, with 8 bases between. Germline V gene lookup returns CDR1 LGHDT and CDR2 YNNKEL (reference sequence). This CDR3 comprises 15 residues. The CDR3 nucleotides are TGTGCCAGCAGCCAAGATGAGCAGGCCTACAATGAGCAGTTCTTC. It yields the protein CASSQDEQAYNEQFF.

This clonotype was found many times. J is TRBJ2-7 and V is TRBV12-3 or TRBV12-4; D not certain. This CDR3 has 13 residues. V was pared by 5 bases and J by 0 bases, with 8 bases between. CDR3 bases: TGTGCCAGCAGTCGACTTAGCTCCTACGAGCAGTACTTC. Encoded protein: CASSRLSSYEQYF.

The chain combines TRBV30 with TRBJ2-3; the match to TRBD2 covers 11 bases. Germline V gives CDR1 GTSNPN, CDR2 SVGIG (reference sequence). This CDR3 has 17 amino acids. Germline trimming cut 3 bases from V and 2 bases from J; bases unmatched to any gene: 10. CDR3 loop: CAWRPPLAGGPTDTQYF. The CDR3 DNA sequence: TGTGCCTGGAGACCGCCTCTAGCGGGGGGCCCCACAGATACGCAGTATTTT.

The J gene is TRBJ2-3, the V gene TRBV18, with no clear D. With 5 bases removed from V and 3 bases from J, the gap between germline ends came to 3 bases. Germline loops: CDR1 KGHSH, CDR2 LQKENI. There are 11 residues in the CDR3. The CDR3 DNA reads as TGTGCCAGCTCAAAGACAGATACGCAGTATTTT. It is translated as CASSKTDTQYF.

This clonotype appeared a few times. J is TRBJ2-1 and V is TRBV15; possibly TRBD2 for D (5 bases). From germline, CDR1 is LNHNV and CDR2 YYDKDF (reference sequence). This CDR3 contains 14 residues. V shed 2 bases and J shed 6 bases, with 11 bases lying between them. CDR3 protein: CATSRSFEGNEQFF. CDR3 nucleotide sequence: TGTGCCACCAGCAGATCTTTCGAGGGCAATGAGCAGTTCTTC. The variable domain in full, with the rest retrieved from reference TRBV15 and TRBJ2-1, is DAMVIQNPRYQVTQFGKPVTLSCSQTLNHNVMYWYQQKSSQAPKLLFHYYDKDFNNEADTPDNFQSRRPNTSFCFLDIRSPGLGDTAMYLCATSRSFEGNEQFFGPGTRLTVL.